The 30 T cell receptor beta chains given below trace back to one sample, sequenced in a study of T cell repertoires in cytomegalovirus infection (dated by TCRdb to the late 2010s). Antigens for these TCRs are unknown. TCRdb records Illumina HiSeq 1500 as the sequencer. The public reads were quality trimmed at Q25 with fastp and then assembled into clones with MiXCR by TCRdb, keeping productive beta chains. Merged by CDR3 protein, the rows form single entries marked with the most common genes and DNA. A total of roughly 49,000 distinct CDR3 sequences appear in this sample, approximately 22% of them only once. The ten largest account for about 18% of the sample. Source material: PBMCs, sequenced either directly or after in vitro stimulation (not recorded which). All receptors derive from a human donor in good health (CMV status not recorded). Some clones in this sample may be carry-over from other donors' samples.

The table lists this clonotype with many counts. The chain links TRBV7-2 to TRBJ2-1, with no clear D. From germline, CDR1 is SGHTA and CDR2 FQGNSA. Trimming removed 5 bases at V and 8 bases at J, with 13 bases between. The CDR3 spans 13 residues. CDR3 loop: CASSTNLFDEQFF. CDR3 nucleotides: TGTGCCAGCAGCACCAATCTCTTCGATGAGCAGTTCTTC. The full variable domain, its missing parts supplied by reference TRBV7-2 and TRBJ2-1, is GAGVSQSPSNKVTEKGKDVELRCDPISGHTALYWYRQSLGQGLEFLIYFQGNSAPDKSGLPSDRFSAERTGGSVSTLTIQRTQQEDSAVYLCASSTNLFDEQFFGPGTRLTVL.

This clonotype has a count of ten or more. This rearrangement joins TRBV10-3 to TRBJ2-7, with D tentatively TRBD1 (5 bases). V gave up 4 bases and J gave up 4 bases, with 17 bases separating them. Germline assignment: CDR1 ENHRY and CDR2 SYGVKD. There are 15 residues in the CDR3. CDR3 in DNA: TGTGCCATCAGTGCCGCCGGCAGTAGGGGATACGAGCAGTACTTC. Amino acid sequence: CAISAAGSRGYEQYF.

This clonotype appeared a few times. The chain joins TRBV11-2 to TRBJ2-5; D possibly matches TRBD1 or TRBD2 (5 bases each). The CDR3 runs 14 residues. Germline CDR1 and CDR2: SGHAT and FQNNGV. V was shortened by 1 base and J by 7 bases, with 13 bases between the two germline ends. CDR3 sequence: CASSLGDGGLTQYF. In DNA form, the CDR3 reads TGTGCCAGCAGCTTAGGCGATGGGGGATTGACCCAGTACTTC.

This clonotype was recorded a few times. The CDR3 DNA follows: TGTGCCAGCAGTAACAGTTACACTGAAGCTTTCTTT. Residues: CASSNSYTEAFF. This sequence joins TRBV6-1 and TRBJ1-1; D is ambiguous. V was trimmed by 5 bases and J by 3 bases, leaving 7 bases between them. CDR1 is MNHNS and CDR2 is SASEGT in the germline V gene. The CDR3 extends over 12 amino acids.

This clonotype was seen ten or more times. In DNA form, the CDR3 reads TGTGCCAGCAGGCCCAGGGGGACGGAGACCCAGTACTTC. Protein sequence: CASRPRGTETQYF. The gene calls are TRBV28 and TRBJ2-5; TRBD1 matches at 7 bases. Losses at the gene ends were 6 bases for V and 5 bases for J; bases not matched to a gene: 6. Germline V lookup: CDR1 MDHEN, CDR2 SYDVKM. The CDR3 spans 13 residues.

V is TRBV12-3 or TRBV12-4 and J is TRBJ2-1; D is ambiguous. Trimming took off 0 bases at V and 5 bases at J, with 20 bases between the two ends. The CDR3 runs 18 residues. The CDR3 nucleotides read TGTGCCAGCAGTTTAGCAGGGTACGTGAGACTCCGGGACAATGAGCAGTTCTTC. Translating it yields CASSLAGYVRLRDNEQFF.

In this sample, this clonotype turned up many times. The rearrangement joins TRBV6-1 to TRBJ2-1, with TRBD2 identical over 7 bases. This CDR3 region has 15 residues. Per germline, CDR1 MNHNS and CDR2 SASEGT. V gave up 5 bases and J gave up 2 bases; unmatched junction bases: 6. The CDR3 bases are TGTGCCAGCAGTAATAGCGGGTCTCCCTACAATGAGCAGTTCTTC. This sequence encodes CASSNSGSPYNEQFF.

The chain combines TRBV20-1 with TRBJ2-1; D is ambiguous. The germline V gene encodes CDR1 DFQATT and CDR2 SNEGSKA (reference sequence). The CDR3 extends over 8 amino acids. The CDR3: CSPDEQFF. Written as DNA, the CDR3 is TGCAGCCCGGATGAGCAGTTCTTC.

V is TRBV12-3 or TRBV12-4 and J is TRBJ2-3; perhaps TRBD1 as D (6 bases). The CDR3 contains 14 residues. Between the trimmed V and J ends, which lost 7 bases and 0 bases, there was a span of 11 bases. CDR3 amino acids: CASKGGPSTDTQYF. CDR3 DNA: TGTGCCAGCAAAGGGGGACCCAGCACAGATACGCAGTATTTT.

In the case of this clonotype: One end of the junction does not line up with germline, which may come from a read error. The rearrangement joins TRBV6-2 or TRBV6-3 to TRBJ1-1, with 7 positions matching TRBD1. Germline CDR1 is MNHEY and CDR2 is SVGEGT. This CDR3 is built from 15 residues. The CDR3 region has the DNA TGTCCCAGCAGCTCCGGGACAGCACAGAACACTGAAGCTTTCTTT. Protein product: CPSSSGTAQNTEAFF.

In its sample, this clonotype ranks as medium-sized. The chain combines TRBV11-2 with TRBJ2-7; 10 bases line up with TRBD1. CDR1 is SGHAT, CDR2 FQNNGV, per germline. After removal of 2 bases from V and 6 bases from J, the junction contained 7 bases not matched to a gene. The CDR3 totals 15 residues. The CDR3 coding sequence is TGTGCCAGCAGCTTAACCGGGACAGGGGAGGGCGAGCAGTACTTC. It specifies CASSLTGTGEGEQYF.

At least ten counts were recorded for this clonotype. The chain has TRBV7-2 and TRBJ1-6; no definite D call. The germline V gene has CDR1 SGHTA and CDR2 FQGNSA. CDR3 length: 12 residues. V was pared by 7 bases and J by 8 bases, with 9 bases between. Written as DNA, the CDR3 is TGTGCCAGCACCAAGAATGATTCACCCCTCCACTTT. Translating it yields CASTKNDSPLHF.

This clonotype was counted at least ten times. CDR3 amino acids: CASSGGLAGRGTDTQYF. CDR3 coding DNA: TGTGCCAGTAGTGGGGGACTAGCGGGCCGGGGCACAGATACGCAGTATTTT. The gene calls are TRBV19 and TRBJ2-3, with 12 bases fitting TRBD2. This CDR3 region has 17 residues. Germline CDR1 and CDR2: LNHDA and SQIVND (reference sequence). The V segment lost 5 bases and the J segment 1 base; nucleotides outside the gene matches: 7.

This clonotype was seen a handful of times. This chain uses TRBV2 with TRBJ1-4, with a possible D match to TRBD1 (5 bases). The CDR3 is made up of 13 amino acids. V was pared by 6 bases and J by 8 bases, with 13 bases between. From germline, CDR1 is SNHLY and CDR2 FYNNEI. The CDR3 sequence is CASRMQGSEKLFF. In DNA, the CDR3 is TGTGCCAGCAGGATGCAGGGATCGGAAAAACTGTTTTTT. The variable domain in full, with the rest retrieved from reference TRBV2 and TRBJ1-4, is EPEVTQTPSHQVTQMGQEVILRCVPISNHLYFYWYRQILGQKVEFLVSFYNNEISEKSEIFDDQFSVERPDGSNFTLKIRSTKLEDSAMYFCASRMQGSEKLFFGSGTQLSVL.

This clonotype was detected ten times or more. J is TRBJ2-1 and V is TRBV28, with 9 bases fitting TRBD2. Germline V gene data show CDR1 as MDHEN and CDR2 as SYDVKM. This CDR3 is 15 amino acids long. With V trimmed by 5 bases and J by 8 bases, 10 bases remained unmatched. The CDR3 is CASSPLGTSSYEQFF. The CDR3, as DNA: TGTGCCAGCAGTCCCCTAGGGACTAGCTCCTATGAGCAGTTCTTC. The full variable domain, completed using reference TRBV28 and TRBJ2-1, is DVKVTQSSRYLVKRTGEKVFLECVQDMDHENMFWYRQDPGLGLRLIYFSYDVKMKEKGDIPEGYSVSREKKERFSLILESASTNQTSMYLCASSPLGTSSYEQFFGPGTRLTVL.

This clonotype has just a few counts. J is TRBJ2-2 and V is TRBV7-9, with TRBD2 matching 10 bases. V lost 1 base to trimming and J lost 7 bases; unmatched junction nucleotides: 3. Germline V gene sequence: CDR1 SEHNR, CDR2 FQNEAQ (reference sequence). The CDR3 has 15 amino acids. As DNA, the CDR3 is TGTGCCAGCAGCTTAGGAGGGACTAGCGACGGGGAGCTGTTTTTT. Residues: CASSLGGTSDGELFF.

The genes are TRBV7-9 and TRBJ1-2; 7 bases fit TRBD1. The CDR3 is 15 amino acids. The junction had 17 bases not matched to a gene; V was cut back by 2 bases and J by 14 bases. Germline V gene lookup returns CDR1 SEHNR and CDR2 FQNEAQ (reference sequence). Written as DNA, the CDR3 is TGTGCCAGCAGCTTATCCGAGGGGGCAGGTCGAGTGGATACCTTC. This sequence encodes CASSLSEGAGRVDTF.

This clonotype has ten or more counts. The chain joins TRBV15 to TRBJ2-5, with D perhaps being TRBD1 or TRBD2 (5 bases each). The ends were cut back, 2 bases at V and 5 bases at J, with 15 bases in the middle. The CDR3 is 15 amino acids. Germline V CDR1 and CDR2: LNHNV, YYDKDF (reference sequence). The CDR3 nucleotides are TGTGCCACCAGCAGATCCGGGACCGAGGGGGAGACCCAGTACTTC. It specifies CATSRSGTEGETQYF. The complete variable domain, with remaining parts taken from reference TRBV15 and TRBJ2-5, reads DAMVIQNPRYQVTQFGKPVTLSCSQTLNHNVMYWYQQKSSQAPKLLFHYYDKDFNNEADTPDNFQSRRPNTSFCFLDIRSPGLGDTAMYLCATSRSGTEGETQYFGPGTRLLVL.

This clonotype was observed many times. The V and J genes are TRBV12-3 or TRBV12-4 and TRBJ2-7; D is unclear. V was clipped by 6 bases and J by 0 bases, with 6 bases between them. The CDR3 runs to 12 residues. CDR3 sequence: CASSWGSYEQYF. The CDR3 nucleotides read TGTGCCAGCAGCTGGGGCTCCTACGAGCAGTACTTC.

In its sample, this clonotype was seen many times. The chain is built from TRBV7-2 and TRBJ2-1; the match to TRBD2 covers 12 bases. Germline CDR1 reads SGHTA; CDR2 reads FQGNSA. The CDR3 consists of 23 residues. Trimming at V came to 0 bases and at J to 1 base, leaving 19 bases not matched to a gene. This CDR3 reads CASSLARGTSGPQRPGSYNEQFF. DNA for the CDR3: TGTGCCAGCAGCTTAGCGCGGGGGACTAGCGGGCCCCAAAGGCCGGGTTCCTACAATGAGCAGTTCTTC.

The CDR3 protein is CASQGDYEQYF. CDR3 nucleotide sequence: TGCGCCTCTCAGGGAGACTACGAGCAGTACTTC. The rearrangement joins TRBV10-2 to TRBJ2-7, with D perhaps being TRBD1 or TRBD2 (5 bases each). This CDR3 comprises 11 residues. Looked up from germline, CDR1 is WSHSY and CDR2 is SAAADI. V was trimmed by 11 bases and J by 3 bases, leaving 11 bases between them.

The chain's CDR3 is CASSLGFRTGELFF. In DNA form, the CDR3 reads TGTGCCAGCAGCTTAGGTTTTCGAACCGGGGAGCTGTTTTTT. This rearrangement joins TRBV11-2 to TRBJ2-2, with D uncertain. V was shortened by 1 base and J by 5 bases, with 8 bases between the two germline ends. The CDR3 has 14 amino acids. The V gene's germline CDR1 is SGHAT and CDR2 FQNNGV.

This clonotype has just a few counts. V and J are TRBV28 and TRBJ1-4, with D possibly being TRBD1 (6 bases). Trimming shortened V by 2 bases and J by 13 bases, and 11 bases separated the two germline ends. This CDR3 has 12 residues. Germline CDR1 is MDHEN and CDR2 is SYDVKM. CDR3 sequence reads: CASSLTTGGLFF. CDR3 nucleotides: TGTGCCAGCAGTTTAACGACAGGCGGACTGTTTTTT.

Many counts were recorded for this clonotype. J is TRBJ2-2 and V is TRBV20-1; D unclear. Germline CDR1 reads DFQATT; CDR2 reads SNEGSKA (reference sequence). This CDR3 is built from 13 residues. The V and J ends lost 1 base and 6 bases respectively, with 9 bases between them. The CDR3 nucleotides read TGCAGTGCTAGAGTTGGCGGAGCCGGGGAGCTGTTTTTT. As protein: CSARVGGAGELFF.

This clonotype occurred once. The chain joins TRBV2 to TRBJ2-2; possibly TRBD1 for D (5 bases). The germline V gene encodes CDR1 SNHLY and CDR2 FYNNEI. This CDR3 is 13 amino acids long. Trimming shortened V by 8 bases and J by 1 base, and 8 bases separated the two germline ends. The CDR3 DNA sequence: TGTGCCAGCTCCAGGGTGAACACCGGGGAGCTGTTTTTT. Translation: CASSRVNTGELFF.

The table lists this clonotype with many counts. The chain uses TRBV5-4 and TRBJ1-2; the D gene is possibly TRBD1 (6 bases). The CDR3 sequence is 14 residues long. V was clipped by 4 bases and J by 1 base, with 11 bases between them. Germline CDR1 SGHNT, CDR2 YYREEE (reference sequence). In DNA, the CDR3 is TGTGCCAGCAGCCAGAAGGGGGATAACTATGGCTACACCTTC. Amino acid sequence: CASSQKGDNYGYTF.

This clonotype was recorded at least ten times. The CDR3 reads CASSSIKGNEQFF. The CDR3 bases are TGTGCCAGCAGCTCGATTAAGGGGAATGAGCAGTTCTTC. This chain joins TRBV7-2 and TRBJ2-1; D might be TRBD1 (5 bases). This CDR3 contains 13 residues. Trimming pared 4 bases from V and 7 bases from J, leaving 11 bases between. CDR1 is SGHTA, CDR2 FQGNSA, per germline.

This clonotype was observed a few times. The CDR3 spells CASSLGPGGSDQPQHF. CDR3 DNA: TGTGCCAGCAGTTTGGGCCCCGGAGGCTCTGATCAGCCCCAGCATTTT. The genes are TRBV12-3 or TRBV12-4 and TRBJ1-5; D remains ambiguous. V shed 3 bases and J shed 5 bases, with 17 bases lying between them. CDR3 length: 16 amino acids.

In this sample, this clonotype turned up a few times. The chain couples TRBV3-1 to TRBJ2-1, with no clear D. The CDR3 sequence is 17 residues long. V was shortened by 1 base and J by 8 bases, with 21 bases between the two germline ends. The V gene's germline CDR1 is LGHDT and CDR2 YNNKEL (reference sequence). CDR3 DNA: TGTGCCAGCAGCCAAGTAGAGAGTCAGACACATCACTATGAGCAGTTCTTC. Translated: CASSQVESQTHHYEQFF.

This clonotype was seen many times. The chain has TRBV11-2 and TRBJ2-5, with 11 nucleotides matching TRBD2. CDR3 length: 15 amino acids. The germline CDR1 and CDR2 sequences are SGHAT and FQNNGV. V shed 4 bases and J 3 bases; nucleotides not matched to a gene: 4. The CDR3: CASSWGLAEEETQYF. DNA of the CDR3: TGTGCCAGCAGCTGGGGACTAGCGGAGGAAGAGACCCAGTACTTC.